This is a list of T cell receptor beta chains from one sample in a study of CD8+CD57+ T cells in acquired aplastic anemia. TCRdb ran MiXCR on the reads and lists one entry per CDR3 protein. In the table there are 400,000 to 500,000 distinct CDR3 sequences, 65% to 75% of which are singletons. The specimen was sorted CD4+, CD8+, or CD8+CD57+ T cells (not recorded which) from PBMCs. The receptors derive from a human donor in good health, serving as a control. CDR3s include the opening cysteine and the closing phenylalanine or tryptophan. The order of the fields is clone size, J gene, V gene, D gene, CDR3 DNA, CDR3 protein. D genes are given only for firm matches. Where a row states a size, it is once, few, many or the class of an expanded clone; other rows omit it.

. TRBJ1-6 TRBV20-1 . TGCGGTGCCCCCCGGCCACAGGACGAGCATTCACCCCTCCACTTT CGAPRPQDEHSPLHF
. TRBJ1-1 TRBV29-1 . TGCAGCACTGAGAACGGACAGATTGAAGCTTTCTTT CSTENGQIEAFF
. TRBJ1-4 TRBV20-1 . TGCAGTGCTAGTTCCGGAGATGGAGAGAGTGGTCTGTTTTTT CSASSGDGESGLFF
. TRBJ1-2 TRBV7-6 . TGTGCCAGCAGCTTGGCCCAAGAGACCCAGTCCTTC CASSLAQETQSF
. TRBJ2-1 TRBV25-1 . TGTGCCAGCAGTGAATCTGCAGGTCCAAAGCCACATTTCTTC CASSESAGPKPHFF
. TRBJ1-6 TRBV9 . TGTGCCAGCAGCCGCCGGACAGCAACTAATGAAAAACTCCACTTT CASSRRTATNEKLHF
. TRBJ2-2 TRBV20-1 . TGCAGTGCTAAAAAGGGCAGTGAGTTT CSAKKGSEF
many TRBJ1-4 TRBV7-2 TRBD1 TGTGCCAGCAGCTTAGGAGGACACTCACAGGGGGGTCGTGAAAAACTGTTTTTT CASSLGGHSQGGREKLFF
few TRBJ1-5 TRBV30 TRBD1 TGTGCCTGGGGGCAGGGGGTGGGAGATCAGCCCCAGCATTTT CAWGQGVGDQPQHF
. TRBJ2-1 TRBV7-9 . TGCGCCAGCAGCCCTGGAAACGGGGGTTATGACTACAACTTCTTC CASSPGNGGYDYNFF
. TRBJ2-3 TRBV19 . . CASSVGQGSDEQYF
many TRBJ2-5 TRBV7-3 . TGTGCCAGCAGCTTAATGGCCCAGGGGGAGACCCAGTACTTC CASSLMAQGETQYF
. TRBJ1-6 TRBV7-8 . TGTGCCAGCAGCCAGACCGAGCAATCCTACGAGCAGTACCTCCACTTT CASSQTEQSYEQYLHF
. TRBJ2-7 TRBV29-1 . TGCAGCGTTGATAAGACAGGGAGGCCAGAGAAGCAGTACTTC CSVDKTGRPEKQYF
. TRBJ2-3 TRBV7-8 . TGTGCCAGCAGCACTCGAACAGGGTCGGTTTACGAGCATTTT CASSTRTGSVYEHF
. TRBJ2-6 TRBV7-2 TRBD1 TGTGCCAGCAGCTACGACAGGGGGGGGTACGAGCAGCACACTTTC CASSYDRGGYEQHTF
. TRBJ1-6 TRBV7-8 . TGTGCCAGCAGCTTTCGGAAGGGAGGTCAGCCCCAGCACTTT CASSFRKGGQPQHF
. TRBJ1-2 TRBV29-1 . TGCAGCGCTGAATCCAGAGAGGCTTTATACTATGGCTACACCTTC CSAESREALYYGYTF
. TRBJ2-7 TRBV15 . TGTGCCACCAGCACCGGGGGCGGGGGCTCCACCTACGAGCAGTACTTC CATSTGGGGSTYEQYF
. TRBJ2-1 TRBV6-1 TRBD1 TGTGCCAGCAGCCCCCAGGGGGCGGTCTACAATGAGCAGTTCTTC CASSPQGAVYNEQFF
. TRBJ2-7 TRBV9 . TGTGCCAGCAGCGTAACGGTTGGGACTCCGTACGAAAAGTACTTC CASSVTVGTPYEKYF
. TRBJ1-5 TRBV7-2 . TGTGCCAGCAGCTGCAATCAGCCCCAGGATTTT CASSCNQPQDF
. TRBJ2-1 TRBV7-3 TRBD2 TGTGCCAGCAGTTTACTAGCGGGGGTCTACAATGAGCAGTTCTTC CASSLLAGVYNEQFF
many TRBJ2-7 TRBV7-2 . TGTGCCAGCAGCTTTAGCGGTCGCTCTACCTACGAGCAGTACTTC CASSFSGRSTYEQYF
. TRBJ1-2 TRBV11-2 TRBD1 TGTGCCAGCAGCCTCGGGACAGCCACTTATGGCTACACCTTC CASSLGTATYGYTF
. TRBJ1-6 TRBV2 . TGTGCCAGCAGTGTCGGGCTAATGAACACACAAGCCTTCTTT CASSVGLMNTQAFF
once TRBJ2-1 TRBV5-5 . TGTGCCAGCAGCTTGCAAGGGACTGCCAATGAGCAGTTCTTC CASSLQGTANEQFF
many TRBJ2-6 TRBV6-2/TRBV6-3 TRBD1 TGTGCCAGCAAAACAGGGGGCTCTGGGGCCAACGTCCTGACTTTC CASKTGGSGANVLTF
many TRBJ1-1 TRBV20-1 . TGCAGTGCTAGAGCCCGCCGCGAAGGGACTGAAGCTTTCTTT CSARARREGTEAFF
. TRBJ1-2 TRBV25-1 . TGTGCCAGCAGTGACCGACTGGGCAGGGGTAACTATGGCTACACCTTC CASSDRLGRGNYGYTF
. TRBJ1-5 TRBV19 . TGTGTCAGTAGTACAGCTTCGAATCAGCCCCAGCATTTT CVSSTASNQPQHF
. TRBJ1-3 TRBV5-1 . TGCGCCAGCAGCTTGTTCTCGGTCGGCTCTGGAAACACCATATATTTT CASSLFSVGSGNTIYF
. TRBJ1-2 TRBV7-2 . TGTGCCAGCAGCCATCGTGGGCTACGGGCGCGGTATGGGTACACCTTC CASSHRGLRARYGYTF
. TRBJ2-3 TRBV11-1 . TGTGCCAGCATTGAGAACAGGGCCTGGAGCACAGATACGCAGTATTTT CASIENRAWSTDTQYF
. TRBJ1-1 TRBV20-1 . TGCAGTGCTCCTCGGACAGTCGACACTGAAGCTTTCTTT CSAPRTVDTEAFF
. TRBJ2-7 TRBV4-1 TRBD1 TGCGCCGGCAGACAGGGGCGGGAGCAGTACTTC CAGRQGREQYF
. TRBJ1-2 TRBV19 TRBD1 TGTGCCAGTAGCATCGGGACAGCCTACACCTTC CASSIGTAYTF
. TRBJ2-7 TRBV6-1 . TGTGCCAGCAACAAACAGGCGTCCCTTGCTATATCCAACGAGCAGTGCTTC CASNKQASLAISNEQCF
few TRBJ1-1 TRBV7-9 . TGTGCCAGCAGCACAGGGCGAGACACTGAAGCTTTCTTT CASSTGRDTEAFF
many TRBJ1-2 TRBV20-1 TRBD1 TGCAGTGCTGACCCGGGACAGGCATGGGGTGGCTACACCTTC CSADPGQAWGGYTF
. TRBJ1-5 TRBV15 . TGTGCCACCAGCAGAACCCAGGCCAATCCGCCCCAGCATTTT CATSRTQANPPQHF
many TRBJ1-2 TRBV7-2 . TGTGCCAGCAGCTTCCAGCCGACGGCGAACTATGGCTACACCTTC CASSFQPTANYGYTF
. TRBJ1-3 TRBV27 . TGTGCCAGCAGCCGCACCATCTCTGGAAACACCATATATTTT CASSRTISGNTIYF
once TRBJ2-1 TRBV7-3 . TGCGCCAGCAGCAGGCGGCAGGGCAATGGGCAGTTCTTC CASSRRQGNGQFF
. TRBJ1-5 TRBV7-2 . TGTGCCAGCAGCTTAGTGCCCCGGGGGCGCAATGAGCAGCATTTT CASSLVPRGRNEQHF
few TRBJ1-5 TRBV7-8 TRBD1 TGTGCCACCCGGGACAGGTGGGCCTACGAGCATTTT CATRDRWAYEHF
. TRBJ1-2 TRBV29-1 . TGCAGCGTCCGGACAGAGATCTCCCTCTATGGCTACACCTTC CSVRTEISLYGYTF
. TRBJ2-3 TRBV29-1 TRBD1 TGCAGCGTCGGACAGGGACGGGCAGATACGCAGTATTTT CSVGQGRADTQYF
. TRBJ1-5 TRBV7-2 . TGTGCCAGCAGCTTAGCTGCCAAGAACACAGATACGCAGTTT CASSLAAKNTDTQF
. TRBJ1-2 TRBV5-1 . TGCGCCAGCAATGTTGGGGACAAGGCGGACTATGGCTACACCTTC CASNVGDKADYGYTF
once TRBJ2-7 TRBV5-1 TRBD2 TGCGCCAGCCGCATCGGGGGGGGGACCCAGCAGTACTTC CASRIGGGTQQYF
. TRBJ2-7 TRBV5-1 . TGTGCCAGCAGCGAATACGGGGGTTCCCTCGAGCAGTACTTC CASSEYGGSLEQYF
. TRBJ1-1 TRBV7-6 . TGTGCCAGCAGCTTAGAACAGGGCTCTGAAGCTTTCTTT CASSLEQGSEAFF
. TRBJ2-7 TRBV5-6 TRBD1 TGTGCCAGCAGACGGACAGGGACTTACCTCTCCTACGAGCAGTACTTC CASRRTGTYLSYEQYF
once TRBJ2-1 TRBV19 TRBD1 TGTGCCAGTAGTATCCACAGGGGGCAGGCAGATACGCAGTATTTC CASSIHRGQADTQYF